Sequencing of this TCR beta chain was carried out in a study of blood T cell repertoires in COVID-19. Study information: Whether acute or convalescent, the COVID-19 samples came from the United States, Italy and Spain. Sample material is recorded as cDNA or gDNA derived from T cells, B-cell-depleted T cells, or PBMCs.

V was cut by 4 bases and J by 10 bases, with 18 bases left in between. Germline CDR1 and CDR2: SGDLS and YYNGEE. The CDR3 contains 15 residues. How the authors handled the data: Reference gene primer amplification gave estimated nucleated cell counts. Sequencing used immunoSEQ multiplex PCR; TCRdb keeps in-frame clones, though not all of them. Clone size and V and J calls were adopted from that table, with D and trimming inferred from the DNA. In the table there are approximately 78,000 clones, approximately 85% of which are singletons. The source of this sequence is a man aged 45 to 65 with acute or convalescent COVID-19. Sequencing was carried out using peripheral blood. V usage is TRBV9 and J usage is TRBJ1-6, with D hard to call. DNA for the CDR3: TGTGCCAGCAGCCTCGGCGGGGAATGGTCCTCACCCCTCCACTTT. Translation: CASSLGGEWSSPLHF. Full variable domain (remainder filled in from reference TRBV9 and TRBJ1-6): DSGVTQTPKHLITATGQRVTLRCSPRSGDLSVYWYQQSLDQGLQFLIQYYNGEERAKGNILERFSAQQFPDLHSELNLSSLELGDSALYFCASSLGGEWSSPLHFGNGTRLTVT.